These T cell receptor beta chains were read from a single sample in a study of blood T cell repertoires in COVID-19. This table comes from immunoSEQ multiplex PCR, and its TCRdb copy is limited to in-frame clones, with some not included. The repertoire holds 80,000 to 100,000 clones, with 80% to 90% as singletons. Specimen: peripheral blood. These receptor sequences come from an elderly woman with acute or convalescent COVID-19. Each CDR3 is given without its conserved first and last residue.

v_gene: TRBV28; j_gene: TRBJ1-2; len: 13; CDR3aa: ASRDSGGLGYGYT
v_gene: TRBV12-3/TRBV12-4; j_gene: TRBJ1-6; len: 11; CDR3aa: ASRAGGNSPLH
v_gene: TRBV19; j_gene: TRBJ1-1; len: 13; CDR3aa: ASSLLGQGDTEAF
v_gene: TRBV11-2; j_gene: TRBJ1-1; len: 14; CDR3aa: ASSLVGGKRDTEAF
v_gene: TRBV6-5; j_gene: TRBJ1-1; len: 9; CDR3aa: ASSYGDRAF
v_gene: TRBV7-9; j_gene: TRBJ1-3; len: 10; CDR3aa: ASSSSVNTIY
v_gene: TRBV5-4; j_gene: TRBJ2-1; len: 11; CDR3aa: ASSFGGASEQF
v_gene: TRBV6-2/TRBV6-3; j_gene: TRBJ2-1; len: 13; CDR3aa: ASSLRLAVGDEQF
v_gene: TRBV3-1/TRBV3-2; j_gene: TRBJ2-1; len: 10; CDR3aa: ASSHLNNEQF
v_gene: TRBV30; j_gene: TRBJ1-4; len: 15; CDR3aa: AWSTPGTAATNEKLF
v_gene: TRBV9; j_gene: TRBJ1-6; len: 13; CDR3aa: ASSVDAGPNSPLH
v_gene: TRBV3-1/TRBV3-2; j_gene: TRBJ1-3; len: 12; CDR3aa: ASIESPSGNTIY
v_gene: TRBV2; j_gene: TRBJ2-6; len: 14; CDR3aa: ASRGQGASGANVLT
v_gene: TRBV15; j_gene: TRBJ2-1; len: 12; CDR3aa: ATSTGRGPNEQF
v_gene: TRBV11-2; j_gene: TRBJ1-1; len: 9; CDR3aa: ASNVREEAF
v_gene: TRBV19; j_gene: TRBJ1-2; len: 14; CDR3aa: ASSTPGQGIRYGYT
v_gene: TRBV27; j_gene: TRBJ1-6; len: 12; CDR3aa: ASSWWGTDSPLH
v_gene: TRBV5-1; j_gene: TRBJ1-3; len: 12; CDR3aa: ASSSTGAGNTIY
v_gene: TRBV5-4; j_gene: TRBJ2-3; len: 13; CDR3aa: ASSPALADTDTQY
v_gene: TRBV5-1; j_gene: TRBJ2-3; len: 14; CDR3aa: ASSLAPAGGTDTQY
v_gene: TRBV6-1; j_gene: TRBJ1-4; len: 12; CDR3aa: ASSETGTLRKLF
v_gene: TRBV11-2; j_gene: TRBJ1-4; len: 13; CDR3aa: ASSGRAGGSEKLF
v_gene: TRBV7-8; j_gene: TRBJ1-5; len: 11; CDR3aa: ASSPQIGQPQH
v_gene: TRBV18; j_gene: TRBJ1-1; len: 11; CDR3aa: ASREGGRTEAF
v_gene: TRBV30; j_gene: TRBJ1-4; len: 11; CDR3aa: AWSARVNEKLF
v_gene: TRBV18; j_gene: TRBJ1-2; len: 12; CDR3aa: ASSPLREASGYT
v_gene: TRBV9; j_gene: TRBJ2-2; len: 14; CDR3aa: ASSGTGGIGAGELF
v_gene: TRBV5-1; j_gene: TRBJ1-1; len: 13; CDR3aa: ASSLEAGGRAEAF
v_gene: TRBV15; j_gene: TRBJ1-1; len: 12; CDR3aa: ATSRDQKSTEAF
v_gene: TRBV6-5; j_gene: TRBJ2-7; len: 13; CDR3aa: ASRQGGLPSYEQY
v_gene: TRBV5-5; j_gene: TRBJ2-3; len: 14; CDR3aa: ASSLAAGDLTDTQY
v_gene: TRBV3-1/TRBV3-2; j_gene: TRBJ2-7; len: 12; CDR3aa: ASSQLGTAYEQY
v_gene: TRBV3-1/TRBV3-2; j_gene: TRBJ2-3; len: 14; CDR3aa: ASSPEGGPGRGTQY
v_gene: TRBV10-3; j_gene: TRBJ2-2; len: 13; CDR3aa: AISDSRGDTGELF
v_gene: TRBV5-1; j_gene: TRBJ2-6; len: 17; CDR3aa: ASSLEVAGALSGANVLT
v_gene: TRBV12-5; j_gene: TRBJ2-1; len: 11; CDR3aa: ASGLYRGNEQF
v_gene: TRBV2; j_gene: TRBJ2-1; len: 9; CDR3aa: ASSPRREQF
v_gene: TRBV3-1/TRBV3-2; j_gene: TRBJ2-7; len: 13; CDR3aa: ASSYRLDTSYEQY
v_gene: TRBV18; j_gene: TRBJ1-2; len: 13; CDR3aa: ASSLQELANYGYT
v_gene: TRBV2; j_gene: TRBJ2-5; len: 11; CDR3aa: ASSGRTGETQY
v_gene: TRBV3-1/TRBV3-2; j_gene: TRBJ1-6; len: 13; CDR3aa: ASSQGDRGHSPLH
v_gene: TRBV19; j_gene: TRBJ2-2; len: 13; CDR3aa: ASSIGTGGSGELF
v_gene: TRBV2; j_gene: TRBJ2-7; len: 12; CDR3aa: ALKGGLAEEEQY
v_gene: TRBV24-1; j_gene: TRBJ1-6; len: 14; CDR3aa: ATSDLVDRRDSPLH
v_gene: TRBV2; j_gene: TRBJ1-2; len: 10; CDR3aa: ASMFGGHGYT
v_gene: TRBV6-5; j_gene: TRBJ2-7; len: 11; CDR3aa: ASSLTSSYEQY
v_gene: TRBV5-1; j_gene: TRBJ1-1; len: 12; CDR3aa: ASSPGGVLVEAF
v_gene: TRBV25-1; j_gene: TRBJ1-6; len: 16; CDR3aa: ASSGPTDRGHGNSPLH
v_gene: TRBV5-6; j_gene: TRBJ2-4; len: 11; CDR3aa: ASRADKGDIQY
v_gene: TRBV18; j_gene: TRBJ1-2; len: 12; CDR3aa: ASSPGGTGGGYT
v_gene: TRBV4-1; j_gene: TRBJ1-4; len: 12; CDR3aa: ASSLGTGEEKLF
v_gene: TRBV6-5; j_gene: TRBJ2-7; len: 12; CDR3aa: ASSTRRGYYEQY
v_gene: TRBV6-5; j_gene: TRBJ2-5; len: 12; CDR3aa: ASSPWGGEETQY
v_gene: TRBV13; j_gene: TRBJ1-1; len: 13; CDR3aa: ASSLAGQGFSEAF